Reported below is one TCR beta chain. This receptor's antigen is unknown. Base qualities are not provided; no much larger clone lies one nucleotide away. These data are taken from a study of blood T cell repertoires in COVID-19 (dated by TCRdb to between 2020 and 2021). With regard to the full study: The collaborator samples originated in the United States, Italy and Spain and spanned the acute and convalescent phases of COVID-19. The prospective study material was composed of cDNA or gDNA derived from T cells, B-cell-depleted T cells, or PBMCs. The dataset comprised deeply sampled blood TCRbeta repertoires from subjects exposed to, actively infected with, or recovered from COVID-19. The repertoires were released in a freely available public database meant as a resource for research on the immune response to SARS-CoV-2. Samples came from the ongoing ImmuneRACE study (first 160 participants) plus 1,254 subjects from 6 global collaborators. Nearly every sample came with metadata listing a de-identified subject ID, COVID-19 status, age in years and sex. Where available, HLA class I and class II types were taken from metadata supplied by the sample provider and were not determined by assay-based typing.

The germline V gene (reference sequence) specifies GTSNPN as CDR1 and SVGIG as CDR2. From the cysteine up to the phenylalanine, the CDR3 has a length of 15 residues. Of all the DNA, just the CDR3 is kept, 45 bases in frame from base 1. V is reduced by 5 bases and J by 0 bases, leaving a spacing of 14 bases between them. Participants in the prospective study were aged about 18 to 95 years, lived in 24 United States geographic areas, and enrolled through a virtual design. To assign participants to cohorts, the prospective study relied on clinical history that participants themselves reported in a screening survey and a study questionnaire. ImmuneRACE Cohort 3 recovered participants were defined by two consecutive negative NP/OP PCR tests, healthcare professional clearance, or symptom resolution. Each participant in the prospective study had whole blood, serum and a nasopharyngeal or oropharyngeal swab collected by mobile phlebotomists. Over an approximately 2-month period, participants in the prospective study had the option of providing additional blood draws and questionnaires. Blood samples from the prospective study were shipped frozen or at room temperature prior to DNA extraction.

Study-wide conclusions, independent of this receptor: The quantity of clinical and demographic metadata differed by source and by participant and was supplied without curation.

The immunoSEQ Assay, a bias-controlled multiplex PCR, was used to amplify TCRbeta CDR3 regions from genomic DNA. Per the source publication's procedure: The number of nucleated cells in each sample was estimated by amplification of reference gene primers within the assay. Sequence reads were collapsed and filtered to measure the absolute abundance of every unique TCRbeta CDR3 rearrangement. For each sample, productive Simpson clonality was calculated by taking the square root of Simpson's diversity index across productive rearrangements. The source is immuneACCESS, and TCRdb retained only in-frame sequences with V and J called. Part of the clones is not carried over; for the studies checked, unresolved V genes explain less than half of this, and the remainder is unexplained. For V, J and clone size, that table is used; D and trimming come from the DNA. The sample contains roughly 240,000 clones, around 86% of them found a single time. Clones ranked in the top ten supply roughly 2% of the sample.

The receptor was isolated from a woman aged 45-65 years who had recovered from COVID-19. This chain is built from TRBV30 and TRBJ1-3; TRBD1 is a possible D gene, resting on 5 matching bases. Sequencing input: PBMCs or T cells enriched from blood (not recorded which). The CDR3 region reads CAWGGDWNSGNTIYF. The nucleotide sequence reads TGTGCCTGGGGGGGGGACTGGAACTCTGGAAACACCATATATTTT. This CDR3, with the reference TRBV30 and TRBJ1-3 proteins standing in past its ends, gives the full variable domain SQTIHQWPATLVQPVGSPLSLECTVEGTSNPNLYWYRQAAGRGLQLLFYSVGIGQISSEVPQNLSASRPQDRQFILSSKKLLLSDSGFYLCAWGGDWNSGNTIYFGEGSWLTVV.